The T cell receptor (beta chain) described here comes from a study of OX40 agonist ivuxolimab in advanced cancers. Study overall: Anti-PD-1, anti-PD-L1 or anti-CTLA-4 therapy given earlier was allowed, and 40% had some. The study, taken as a whole, reports: Relative to CD4+, CD8+ T cells held more expanded clones on average. Both blood CD4+ and CD8+ T cells showed clonal growth by week 6 at 0.1 to 3.0 mg/kg.

Of note for this clone: The antigen remains unidentified.

The table came from immunoSEQ multiplex PCR; TCRdb's copy has only in-frame clones and leaves some out. This repertoire shows approximately 99,000 clones, approximately 89% found once; its top ten account for roughly 0.61%. Sequenced material: CD4+ or CD8+ T cells sorted from blood, taken in a trial of the OX40 agonist ivuxolimab. The clonotype comes from an adult with an advanced solid tumor such as melanoma, head and neck, liver or kidney cancer.

The CDR3 is CSVEFLSGNTIYF. The CDR3 DNA is TGCAGCGTTGAATTCCTTTCCGGAAACACCATATATTTT. The chain joins TRBV29-1 to TRBJ1-3; D is uncertain. The CDR3 runs 13 residues. V dropped 2 bases and J dropped 4 bases, with 9 bases sitting between them. Germline CDR1 and CDR2: SQVTM and ANQGSEA.